Here is one T cell receptor beta chain with its context. This receptor's antigen is unknown. No per-base quality is available; no much larger clone lies one base away. The junction shows trimming of 2 bases on V and 8 bases on J, plus 19 bases between the germline ends. From the cysteine up to the phenylalanine, the CDR3 has a length of 16 residues. Only the CDR3 DNA is retained, 48 bases long and in frame from the first base. The germline V gene (reference sequence) yields DFQATT for CDR1 and SNEGSKA for CDR2. Libraries were prepared through PCR. DNA from cultured CD4+ T cells underwent TCR sequencing with the Oncomine TCR Beta short-read assay at the Johns Hopkins FTIC core. The QIAamp micro DNA kit was used to extract genomic DNA from the cultured CD4+ T cells. Oncomine TCR Beta libraries made from cultured CD4+ T cells were pooled using unique dual indexes and sequenced on an Illumina iSeq 100. The paper's processing steps were these. Non-productive sequences were filtered out, and CDR3s that did not start with C, did not end with F or W, or were shorter than 7 amino acids were discarded. The MANAFEST web application was used to identify antigen-specific clonotypes by comparing peptide-stimulated wells against reference wells and other culture wells. Positive clones required FDR below 0.05, an odds ratio above 5, and productive frequency above 0.1% in at least two of three replicate wells. A clonotype counted as cross-reactive if it showed significant expansion both in the SARS-CoV-2 spike wells and in at least one common cold coronavirus spike condition. Levenshtein distances (stringdist) and unrooted phylogenetic trees (ape) in R version 3.6.1 were used to assess CDR3 homology. The public reads were reanalyzed by TCRdb: fastp trimming at Q25, MiXCR alignment, in-frame beta chains only. Every distinct CDR3 protein forms one entry, paired with its most common genes and DNA. The V and J calls and clone size come from TCRdb's table, not from the authors' own analysis. A total of approximately 12,000 distinct CDR3 sequences appear in this sample, over 40% of them only once. 15% to 19% of the sample lies in the top ten.

The data originate from a study of vaccination and CD4 T cells after COVID-19 (dated by TCRdb to the early 2020s). Regarding the study in general: Convalescent patients had a positive SARS-CoV-2 result on nasal swab PCR, and of these patients, fewer than ten had mild disease and one had severe disease. Six males and four females were included in the convalescent cohort, with two Hispanic individuals, seven Caucasians, two Asians and one multiracial person represented. Each participant got two doses of either the Pfizer-BioNTech BNT162b2 vaccine (n=8) or the Moderna mRNA-1273 vaccine (n=2). Post-COVID blood samples from convalescent patients were collected a median of roughly 100 days after diagnosis, with a range of roughly 35 to 180 days. The time from the second vaccine dose to post-vaccine blood sampling had a median of roughly 72 days and ranged from 14 to 241 days. The cultures were stimulated with overlapping spike peptide pools from SARS-CoV-2 and from the common cold coronaviruses HCoV-NL63, HCoV-OC43 and HCoV-229E. Control cultures received a CEFX viral epitope pool as the positive control, an HIV-1 Nef peptide pool as the negative control, or no peptide. In more than eight COVID-19 convalescent patients and several infection-naive healthy vaccine recipients, researchers compared the spike-specific CD4+ TCR repertoire from before mRNA vaccination with the repertoire from after.

Overall study results and their limits: Relatively few convalescent patients were included in the study, and early timepoints after natural infection were not analyzed. The median count of SARS-CoV-2-reactive clonotypes went up from approximately 22 after infection to 38 after vaccination, although the change was not significant. Nearly all vaccine-specific clones in convalescent patients (304 of 307) were mono-reactive for SARS-CoV-2 spike rather than cross-reactive with common cold coronaviruses. Among the post-vaccine SARS-CoV-2-reactive clones in convalescent patients, a median 86.3% showed up only after vaccination, which suggests vaccine-specific priming.

The treatment or condition label corresponds to: approximately 9-day PBMC culture with coronavirus spike peptide pools or control peptides (ViraFEST assay). The study used the ViraFEST assay, which expanded antigen-specific T cells with peptide pools and then identified expanded clonotypes by TCR sequencing. Positive SARS-CoV-2 PCR tests in the convalescent patients dated from March to December 2020, before Alpha, Beta and Delta variants emerged in the United States. Each well held two million PBMCs cultured with around 10 ug/ml peptide pools in IMDM containing roughly 4.7% human AB serum and approximately 10 IU/ml IL-2. On days 3 and 7, half of the culture medium was replaced with fresh IL-2-containing medium. After around 11 days of culture, CD4+ T cells were isolated by negative selection with the EasySep CD4+ T cell isolation kit. Ficoll-Paque Plus gradient centrifugation was used to isolate PBMCs from whole blood, and the isolated PBMCs were then either used fresh or cryopreserved at -140C. Each culture condition was generally run in triplicate wells.

The source material was CD4+ T cells from blood, cultured in vitro. This chain joins TRBV20-1 to TRBJ1-6; TRBD1 is possibly the D segment (5 matching bases). The origin of this receptor is a human donor who had recovered from COVID-19. DNA sequence: TGCAGTGCTAGACCCCAGGGAACATTGCAGTATTCACCCCTCCACTTT. Its coded protein is CSARPQGTLQYSPLHF.